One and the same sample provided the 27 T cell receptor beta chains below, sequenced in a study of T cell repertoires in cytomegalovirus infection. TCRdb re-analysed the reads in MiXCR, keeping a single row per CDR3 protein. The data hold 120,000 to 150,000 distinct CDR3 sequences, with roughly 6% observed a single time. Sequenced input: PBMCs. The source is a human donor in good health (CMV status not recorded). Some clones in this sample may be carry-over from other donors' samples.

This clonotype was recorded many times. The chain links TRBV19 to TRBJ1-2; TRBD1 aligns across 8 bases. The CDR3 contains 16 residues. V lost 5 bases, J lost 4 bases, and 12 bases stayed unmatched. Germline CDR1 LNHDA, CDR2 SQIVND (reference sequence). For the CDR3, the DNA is TGTGCCAGTAGTTCCACCGGGACAGGTTTCTCCTATGGCTACACCTTC. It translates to CASSSTGTGFSYGYTF.

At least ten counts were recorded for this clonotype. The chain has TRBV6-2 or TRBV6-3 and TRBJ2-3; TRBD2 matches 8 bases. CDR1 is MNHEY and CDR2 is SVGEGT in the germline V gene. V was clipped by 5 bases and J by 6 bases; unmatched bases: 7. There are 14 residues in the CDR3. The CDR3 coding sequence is TGTGCCAGCAGTCGTCCGGGGGGGCTGGATACGCAGTATTTT. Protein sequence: CASSRPGGLDTQYF.

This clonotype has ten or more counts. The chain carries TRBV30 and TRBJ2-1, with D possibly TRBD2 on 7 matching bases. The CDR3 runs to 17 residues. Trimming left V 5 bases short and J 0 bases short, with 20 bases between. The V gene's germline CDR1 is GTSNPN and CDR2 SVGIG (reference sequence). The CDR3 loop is CAWWDEGGRRSYNEQFF. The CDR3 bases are TGTGCCTGGTGGGACGAGGGGGGGAGACGCTCCTACAATGAGCAGTTCTTC.

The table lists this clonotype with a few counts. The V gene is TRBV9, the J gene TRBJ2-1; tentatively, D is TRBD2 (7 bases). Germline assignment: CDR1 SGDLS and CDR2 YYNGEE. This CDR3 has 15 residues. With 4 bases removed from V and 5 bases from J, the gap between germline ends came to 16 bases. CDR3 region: CASSQRRGPHNEQFF. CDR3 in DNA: TGTGCCAGCAGCCAGAGGCGGGGGCCACACAATGAGCAGTTCTTC.

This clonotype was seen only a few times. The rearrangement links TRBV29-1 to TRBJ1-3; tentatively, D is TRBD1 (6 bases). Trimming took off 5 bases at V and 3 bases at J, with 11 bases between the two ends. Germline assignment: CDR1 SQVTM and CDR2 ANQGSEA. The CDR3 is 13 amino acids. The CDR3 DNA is TGCAGCGTTCAACAGGGCGTTGGAAACACCATATATTTT. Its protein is CSVQQGVGNTIYF.

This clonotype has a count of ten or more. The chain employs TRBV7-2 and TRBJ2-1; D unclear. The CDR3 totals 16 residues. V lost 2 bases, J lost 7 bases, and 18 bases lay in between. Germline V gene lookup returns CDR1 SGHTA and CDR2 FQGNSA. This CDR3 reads CASSLSLGVLGNEQFF. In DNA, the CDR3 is TGTGCCAGCAGCTTATCGTTGGGCGTCCTGGGGAATGAGCAGTTCTTC.

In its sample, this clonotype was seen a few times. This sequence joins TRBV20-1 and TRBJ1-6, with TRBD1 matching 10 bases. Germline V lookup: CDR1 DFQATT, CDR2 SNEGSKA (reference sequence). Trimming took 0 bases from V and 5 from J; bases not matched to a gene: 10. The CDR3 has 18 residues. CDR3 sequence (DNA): TGCAGTGCTAGAGATATTAAGGGGGGGACAGGGGATAATTCACCCCTCCACTTT. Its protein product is CSARDIKGGTGDNSPLHF.

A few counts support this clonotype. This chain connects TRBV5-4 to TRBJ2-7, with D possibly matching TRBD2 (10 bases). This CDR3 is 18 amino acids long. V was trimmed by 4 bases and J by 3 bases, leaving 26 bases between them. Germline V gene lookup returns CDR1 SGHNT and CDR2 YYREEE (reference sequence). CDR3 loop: CASSPPGQGLAGGYEQYF. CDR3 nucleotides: TGTGCCAGCAGCCCCCCGGGACAGGGATTAGCGGGGGGCTACGAGCAGTACTTC.

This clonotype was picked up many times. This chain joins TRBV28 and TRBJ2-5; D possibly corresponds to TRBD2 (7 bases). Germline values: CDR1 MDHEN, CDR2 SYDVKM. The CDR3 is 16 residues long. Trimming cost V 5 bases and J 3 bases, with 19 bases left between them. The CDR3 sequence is CASSPLEAGAKETQYF. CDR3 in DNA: TGTGCCAGCAGTCCCCTCGAGGCGGGGGCCAAAGAGACCCAGTACTTC.

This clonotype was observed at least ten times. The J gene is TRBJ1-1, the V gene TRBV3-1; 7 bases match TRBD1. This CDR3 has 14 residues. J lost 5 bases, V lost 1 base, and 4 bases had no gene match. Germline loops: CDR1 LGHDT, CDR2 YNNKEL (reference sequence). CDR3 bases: TGTGCCAGCAGCCAAGGAAAGACAGGGACTGAAGCTTTCTTT. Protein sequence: CASSQGKTGTEAFF. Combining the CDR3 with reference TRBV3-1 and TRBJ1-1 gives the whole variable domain DTAVSQTPKYLVTQMGNDKSIKCEQNLGHDTMYWYKQDSKKFLKIMFSYNNKELIINETVPNRFSPKSPDKAHLNLHINSLELGDSAVYFCASSQGKTGTEAFFGQGTRLTVV.

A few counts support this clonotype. CDR3 DNA sequence: TGTGCCAGCAGTTCCAGGGAAGCTAACTATGGCTACACCTTC. It is translated as CASSSREANYGYTF. The chain combines TRBV28 with TRBJ1-2; weak D call: TRBD1 (5 bases). Between the trimmed V and J ends, which lost 4 bases and 0 bases, there was a span of 9 bases. Germline CDR1 and CDR2: MDHEN and SYDVKM. The CDR3 is 14 amino acids.

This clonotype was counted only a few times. The CDR3 sequence is CASSRIGSGETQYF. CDR3 bases: TGTGCCAGCAGTCGCATCGGTAGCGGGGAGACCCAGTACTTC. The chain has TRBV2 and TRBJ2-5; 7 bases map to TRBD2. Trimming removed 5 bases from V and 5 bases from J; junction bases left unmatched: 8. In germline, CDR1 is SNHLY, CDR2 FYNNEI. The length of the CDR3 is 14 residues.

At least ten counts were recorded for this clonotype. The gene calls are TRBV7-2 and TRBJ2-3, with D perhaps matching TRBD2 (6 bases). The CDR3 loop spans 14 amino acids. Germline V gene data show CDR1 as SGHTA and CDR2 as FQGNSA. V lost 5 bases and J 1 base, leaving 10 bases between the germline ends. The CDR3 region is CASSQQRGTDTQYF. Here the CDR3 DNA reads TGTGCCAGCAGCCAGCAGCGGGGCACAGATACGCAGTATTTT.

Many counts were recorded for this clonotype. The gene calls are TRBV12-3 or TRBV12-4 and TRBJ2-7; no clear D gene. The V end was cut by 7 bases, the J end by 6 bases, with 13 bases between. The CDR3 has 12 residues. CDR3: CASTQNTREQYF. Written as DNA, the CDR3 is TGTGCCAGCACCCAAAATACGCGCGAGCAGTACTTC.

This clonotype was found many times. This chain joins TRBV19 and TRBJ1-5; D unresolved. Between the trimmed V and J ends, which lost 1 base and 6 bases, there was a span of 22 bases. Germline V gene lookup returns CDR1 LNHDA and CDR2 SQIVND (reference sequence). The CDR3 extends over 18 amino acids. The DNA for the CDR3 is TGTGCCAGTAGTATAGCTAGTGCAGCGGAAGGGTTTCTTCAGCCCCAGCATTTT. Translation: CASSIASAAEGFLQPQHF.

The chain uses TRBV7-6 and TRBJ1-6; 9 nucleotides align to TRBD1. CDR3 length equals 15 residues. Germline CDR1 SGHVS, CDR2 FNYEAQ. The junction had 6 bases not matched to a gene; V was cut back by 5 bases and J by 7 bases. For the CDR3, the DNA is TGTGCCAGCAGCACCGGACAGGGGATGAATTCACCCCTCCACTTT. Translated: CASSTGQGMNSPLHF.

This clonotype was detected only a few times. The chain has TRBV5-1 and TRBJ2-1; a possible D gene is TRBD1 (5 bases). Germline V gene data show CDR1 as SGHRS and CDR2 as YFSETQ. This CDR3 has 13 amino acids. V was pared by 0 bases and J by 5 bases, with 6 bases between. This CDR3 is CASSLARDNEQFF. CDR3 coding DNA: TGCGCCAGCAGCTTGGCCAGGGACAATGAGCAGTTCTTC.

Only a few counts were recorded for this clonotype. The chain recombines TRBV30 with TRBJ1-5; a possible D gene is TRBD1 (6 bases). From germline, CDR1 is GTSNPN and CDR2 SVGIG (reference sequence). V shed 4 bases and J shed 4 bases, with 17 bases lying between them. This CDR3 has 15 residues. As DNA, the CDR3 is TGTGCCTGGACCCCGGAGGACAGATTTAATCAGCCCCAGCATTTT. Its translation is CAWTPEDRFNQPQHF.

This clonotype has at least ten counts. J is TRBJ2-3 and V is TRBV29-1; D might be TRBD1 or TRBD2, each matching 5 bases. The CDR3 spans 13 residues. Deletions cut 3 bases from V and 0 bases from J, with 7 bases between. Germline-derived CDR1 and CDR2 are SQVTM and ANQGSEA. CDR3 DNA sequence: TGCAGCGTTGATGAGGGGAGCACAGATACGCAGTATTTT. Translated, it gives CSVDEGSTDTQYF.

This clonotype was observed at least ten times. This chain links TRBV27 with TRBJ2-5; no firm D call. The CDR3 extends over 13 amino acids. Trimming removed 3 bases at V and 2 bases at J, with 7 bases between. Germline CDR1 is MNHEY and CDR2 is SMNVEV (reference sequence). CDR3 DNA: TGTGCCAGCAGTTTTGAGAGGCAAGAGACCCAGTACTTC. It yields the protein CASSFERQETQYF.

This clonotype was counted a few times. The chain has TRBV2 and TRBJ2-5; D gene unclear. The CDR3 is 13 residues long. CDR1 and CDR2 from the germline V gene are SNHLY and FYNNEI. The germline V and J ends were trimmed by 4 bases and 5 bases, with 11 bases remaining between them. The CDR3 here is CASSVSLGETQYF. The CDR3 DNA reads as TGTGCCAGCAGTGTTTCTTTGGGGGAGACCCAGTACTTC.

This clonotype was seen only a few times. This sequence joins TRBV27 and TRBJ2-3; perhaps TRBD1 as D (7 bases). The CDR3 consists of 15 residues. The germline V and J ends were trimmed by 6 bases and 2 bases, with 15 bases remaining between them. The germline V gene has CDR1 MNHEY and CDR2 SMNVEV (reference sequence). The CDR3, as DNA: TGTGCCAGCAGAAGGGGGCGGGGCTACACAGATACGCAGTATTTT. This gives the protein CASRRGRGYTDTQYF.

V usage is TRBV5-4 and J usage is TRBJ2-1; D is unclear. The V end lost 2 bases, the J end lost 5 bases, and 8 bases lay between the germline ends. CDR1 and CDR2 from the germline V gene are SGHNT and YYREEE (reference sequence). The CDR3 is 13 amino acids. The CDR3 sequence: CASSFGFHNEQFF. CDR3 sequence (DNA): TGTGCCAGCAGCTTCGGGTTCCACAATGAGCAGTTCTTC.

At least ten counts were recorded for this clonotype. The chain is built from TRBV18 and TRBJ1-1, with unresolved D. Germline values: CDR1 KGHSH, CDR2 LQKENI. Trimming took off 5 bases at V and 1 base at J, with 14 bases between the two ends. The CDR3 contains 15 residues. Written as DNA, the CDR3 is TGTGCCAGCTCAACAGCGGGCAGCGAGAACACTGAAGCTTTCTTT. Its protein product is CASSTAGSENTEAFF.

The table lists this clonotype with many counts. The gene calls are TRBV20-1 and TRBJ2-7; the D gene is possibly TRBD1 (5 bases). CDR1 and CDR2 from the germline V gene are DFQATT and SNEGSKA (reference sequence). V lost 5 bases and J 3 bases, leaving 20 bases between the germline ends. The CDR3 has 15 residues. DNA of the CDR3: TGCAGTGCTCAAGCGACAGTTCATCGAGTCTACGAGCAGTACTTC. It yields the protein CSAQATVHRVYEQYF.

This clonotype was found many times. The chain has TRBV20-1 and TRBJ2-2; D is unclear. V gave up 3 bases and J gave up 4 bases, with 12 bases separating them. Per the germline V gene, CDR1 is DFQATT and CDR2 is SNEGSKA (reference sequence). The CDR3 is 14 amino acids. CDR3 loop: CSASRLGSTGELFF. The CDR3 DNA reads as TGCAGTGCTAGTCGTCTAGGTTCCACCGGGGAGCTGTTTTTT.

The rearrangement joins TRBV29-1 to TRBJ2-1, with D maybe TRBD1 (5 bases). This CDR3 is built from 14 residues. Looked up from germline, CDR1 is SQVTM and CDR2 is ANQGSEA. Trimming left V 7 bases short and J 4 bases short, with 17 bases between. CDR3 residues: CSAEGVYRYNEQFF. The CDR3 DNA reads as TGCAGCGCCGAAGGGGTATACCGGTACAATGAGCAGTTCTTC.